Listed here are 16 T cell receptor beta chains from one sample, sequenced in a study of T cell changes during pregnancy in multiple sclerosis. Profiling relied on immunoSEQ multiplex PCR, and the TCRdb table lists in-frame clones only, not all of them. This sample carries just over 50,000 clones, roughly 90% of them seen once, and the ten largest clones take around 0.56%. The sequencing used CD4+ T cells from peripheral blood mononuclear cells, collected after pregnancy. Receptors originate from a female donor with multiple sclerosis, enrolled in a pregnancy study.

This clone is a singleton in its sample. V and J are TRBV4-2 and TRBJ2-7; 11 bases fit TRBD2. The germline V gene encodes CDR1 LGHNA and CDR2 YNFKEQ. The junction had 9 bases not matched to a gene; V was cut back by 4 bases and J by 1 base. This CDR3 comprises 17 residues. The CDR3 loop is CASSPSSTSGTSYEQYF. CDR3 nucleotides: TGTGCCAGCAGCCCCTCCTCGACTAGCGGGACTTCCTACGAGCAGTACTTC.

CDR3 DNA: TGTGCCAGCAGTTACTCTAGCAGGGGTCGTAATCAGCCCCAGCATTTT. Translating gives CASSYSSRGRNQPQHF. V and J are TRBV6-6 and TRBJ1-5, with D possibly TRBD1 on 6 matching bases. This CDR3 region has 16 residues. The germline V gene encodes CDR1 MNHNY and CDR2 SVGAGI (reference sequence). V was clipped by 0 bases and J by 4 bases, with 13 bases between them.

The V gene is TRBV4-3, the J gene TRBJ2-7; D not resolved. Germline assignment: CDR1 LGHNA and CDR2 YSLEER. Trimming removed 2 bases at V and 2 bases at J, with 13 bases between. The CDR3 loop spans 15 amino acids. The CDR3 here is CASSQYSLGPYEQYF. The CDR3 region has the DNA TGCGCCAGCAGCCAATACTCCCTTGGTCCCTACGAGCAGTACTTC.

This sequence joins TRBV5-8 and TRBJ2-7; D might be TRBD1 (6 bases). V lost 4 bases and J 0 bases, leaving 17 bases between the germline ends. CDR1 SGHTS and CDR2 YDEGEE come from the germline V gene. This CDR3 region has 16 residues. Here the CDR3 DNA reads TGTGCCAGCAGCGTTACAGGGCCAAATTTCTCCTACGAGCAGTACTTC. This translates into CASSVTGPNFSYEQYF.

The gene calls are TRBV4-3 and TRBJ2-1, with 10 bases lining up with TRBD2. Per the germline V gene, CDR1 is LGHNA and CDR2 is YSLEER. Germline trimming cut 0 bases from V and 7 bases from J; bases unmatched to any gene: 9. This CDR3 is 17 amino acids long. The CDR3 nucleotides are TGCGCCAGCAGCCAAGAAGCTAGCGGGAGTATGGGGAATGAGCAGTTCTTC. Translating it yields CASSQEASGSMGNEQFF.

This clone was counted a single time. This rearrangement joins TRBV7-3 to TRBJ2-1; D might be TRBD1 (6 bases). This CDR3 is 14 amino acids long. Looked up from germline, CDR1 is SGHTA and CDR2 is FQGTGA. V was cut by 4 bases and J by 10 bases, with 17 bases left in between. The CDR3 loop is CASSSRGGSNEQFF. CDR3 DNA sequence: TGTGCCAGCAGCTCCCGAGGGGGTAGCAACGAGCAGTTCTTC.

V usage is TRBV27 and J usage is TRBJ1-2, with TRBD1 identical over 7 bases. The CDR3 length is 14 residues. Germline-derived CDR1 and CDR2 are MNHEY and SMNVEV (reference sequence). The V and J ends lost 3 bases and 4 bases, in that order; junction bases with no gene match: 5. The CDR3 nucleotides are TGTGCCAGCAGTTTGCACCGGGACAGCTATGGCTACACCTTC. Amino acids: CASSLHRDSYGYTF.

CDR3 protein: CASTPFSGTYNEQFF. As DNA, the CDR3 is TGTGCCAGCACCCCATTCAGCGGGACTTACAATGAGCAGTTCTTC. The chain combines TRBV27 with TRBJ2-1; 7 bases are a match to TRBD2. The V segment lost 7 bases and the J segment 4 bases; nucleotides outside the gene matches: 10. CDR1 MNHEY and CDR2 SMNVEV come from the germline V gene (reference sequence). The CDR3 is 15 residues long.

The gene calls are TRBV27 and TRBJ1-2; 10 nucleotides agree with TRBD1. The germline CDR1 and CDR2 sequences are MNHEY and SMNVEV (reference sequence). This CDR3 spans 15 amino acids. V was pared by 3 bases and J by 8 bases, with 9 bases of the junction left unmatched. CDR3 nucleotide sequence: TGTGCCAGCAGTTTTAGACAGGGGGCGGGGGACGGCTACACCTTC. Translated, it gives CASSFRQGAGDGYTF.

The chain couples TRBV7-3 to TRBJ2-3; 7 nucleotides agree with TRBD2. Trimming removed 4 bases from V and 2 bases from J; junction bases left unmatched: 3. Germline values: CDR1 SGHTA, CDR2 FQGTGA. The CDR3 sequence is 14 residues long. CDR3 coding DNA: TGTGCCAGCAGCTCGGGACTAAACACAGATACGCAGTATTTT. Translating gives CASSSGLNTDTQYF.

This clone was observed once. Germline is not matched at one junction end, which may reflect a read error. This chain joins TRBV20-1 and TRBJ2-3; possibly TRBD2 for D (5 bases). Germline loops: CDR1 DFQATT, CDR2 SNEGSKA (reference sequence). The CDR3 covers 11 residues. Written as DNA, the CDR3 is TGCAGTGCTAGAGGATCCGACTACCGCGGCTTT. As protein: CSARGSDYRGF.

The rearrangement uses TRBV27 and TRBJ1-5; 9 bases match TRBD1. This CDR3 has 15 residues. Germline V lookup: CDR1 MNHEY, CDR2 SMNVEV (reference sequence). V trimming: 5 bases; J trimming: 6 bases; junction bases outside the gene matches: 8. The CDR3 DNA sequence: TGTGCCAGCAGTGCCCACAGGGGGCGGGCTCAGCCCCAGCATTTT. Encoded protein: CASSAHRGRAQPQHF.

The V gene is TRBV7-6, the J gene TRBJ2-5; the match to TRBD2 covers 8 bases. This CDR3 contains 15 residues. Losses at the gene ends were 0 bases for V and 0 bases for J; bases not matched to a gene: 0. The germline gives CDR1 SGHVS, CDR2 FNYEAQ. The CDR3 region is CASSLATSDQETQYF. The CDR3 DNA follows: TGTGCCAGCAGCTTAGCGACTAGCGACCAAGAGACCCAGTACTTC.

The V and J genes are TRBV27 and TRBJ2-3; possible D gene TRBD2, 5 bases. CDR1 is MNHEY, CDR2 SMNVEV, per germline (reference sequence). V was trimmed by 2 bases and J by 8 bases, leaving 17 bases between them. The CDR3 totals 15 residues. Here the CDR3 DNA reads TGTGCCAGCAGTTTAGTAAGCGGCGGAGGACTTACGCAGTATTTT. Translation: CASSLVSGGGLTQYF.

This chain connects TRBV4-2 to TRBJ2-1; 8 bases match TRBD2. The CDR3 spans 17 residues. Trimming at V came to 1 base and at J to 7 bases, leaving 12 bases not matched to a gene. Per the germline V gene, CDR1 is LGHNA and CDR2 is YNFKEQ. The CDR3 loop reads CASSQVKLSGSFNEQFF. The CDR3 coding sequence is TGTGCCAGCAGCCAAGTCAAGCTCAGCGGGAGTTTTAATGAGCAGTTCTTC.

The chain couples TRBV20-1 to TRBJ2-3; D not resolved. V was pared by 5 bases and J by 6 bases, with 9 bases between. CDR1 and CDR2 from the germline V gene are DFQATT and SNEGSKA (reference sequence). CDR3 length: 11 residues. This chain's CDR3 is CSADLVDTQYF. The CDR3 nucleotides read TGCAGTGCTGACTTAGTGGATACGCAGTATTTT.